This T cell receptor (beta chain) was retrieved from a study of T cell changes during pregnancy in multiple sclerosis. The germline gives CDR1 SGHRS, CDR2 YFSETQ. V lost 4 bases to trimming and J lost 2 bases; unmatched junction nucleotides: 15. The CDR3 is made up of 19 amino acids. This clone appeared a few times. Some clones are missing from TCRdb's copy, which holds only in-frame ones; the method was immunoSEQ multiplex PCR. The sample lists about 59,000 clones; around 91% were seen once. Material: peripheral blood, obtained in the third trimester of pregnancy. The sequence derives from a female donor in good health, enrolled as a control in a pregnancy study. The gene calls are TRBV5-1 and TRBJ2-7; 13 nucleotides line up with TRBD2. The CDR3 DNA reads as TGCGCCAGCAGCCGCCTCCCACTAGCGGGGGGGACCAATACCTACGAGCAGTACTTC. Protein: CASSRLPLAGGTNTYEQYF.